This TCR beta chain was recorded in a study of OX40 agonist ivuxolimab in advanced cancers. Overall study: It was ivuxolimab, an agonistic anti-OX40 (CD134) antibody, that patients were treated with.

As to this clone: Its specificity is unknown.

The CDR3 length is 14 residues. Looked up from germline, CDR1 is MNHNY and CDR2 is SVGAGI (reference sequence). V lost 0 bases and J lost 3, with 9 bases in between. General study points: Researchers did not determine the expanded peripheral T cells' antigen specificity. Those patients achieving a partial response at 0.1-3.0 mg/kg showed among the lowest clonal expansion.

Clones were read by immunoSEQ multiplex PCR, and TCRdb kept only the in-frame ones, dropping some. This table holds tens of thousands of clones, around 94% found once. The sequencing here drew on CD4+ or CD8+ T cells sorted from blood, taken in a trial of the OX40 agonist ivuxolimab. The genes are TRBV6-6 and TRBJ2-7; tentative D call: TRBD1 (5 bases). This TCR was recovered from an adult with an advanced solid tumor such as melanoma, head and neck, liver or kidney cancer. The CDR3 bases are TGTGCCAGCAGTTACTCGGGGCCCGACTACGAGCAGTACTTC. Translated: CASSYSGPDYEQYF.